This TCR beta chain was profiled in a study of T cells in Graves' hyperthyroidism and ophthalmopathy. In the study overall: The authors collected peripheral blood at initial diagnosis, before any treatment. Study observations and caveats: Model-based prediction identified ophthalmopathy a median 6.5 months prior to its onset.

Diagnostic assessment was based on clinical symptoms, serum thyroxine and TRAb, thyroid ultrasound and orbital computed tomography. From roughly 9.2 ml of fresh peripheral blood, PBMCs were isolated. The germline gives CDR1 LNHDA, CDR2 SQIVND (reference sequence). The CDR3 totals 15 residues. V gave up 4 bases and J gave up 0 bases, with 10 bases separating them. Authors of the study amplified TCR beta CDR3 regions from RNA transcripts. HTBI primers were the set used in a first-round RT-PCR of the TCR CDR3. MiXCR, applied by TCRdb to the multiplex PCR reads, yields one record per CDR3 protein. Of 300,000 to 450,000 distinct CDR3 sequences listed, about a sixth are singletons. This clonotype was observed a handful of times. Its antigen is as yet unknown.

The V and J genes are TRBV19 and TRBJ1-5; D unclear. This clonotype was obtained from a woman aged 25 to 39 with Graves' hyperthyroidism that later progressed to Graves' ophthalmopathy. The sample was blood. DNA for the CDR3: TGTGCCAGTAGTACAGCCGGTTATAGCAATCAGCCCCAGCATTTT. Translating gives CASSTAGYSNQPQHF.